Below, one T cell receptor (beta chain) is given with its context. What this receptor recognizes is not known. It has no much larger one-base neighbor in the sample; base qualities were not kept. CD8 naive samples consisted of CD45RO-negative cells that were positively selected for CCR7, yielding a CD45RA+CCR7+ population without TemRA cells. The donors were healthy, HIV-negative adults with no recently reported acute infections or vaccinations. Only Caucasian adults living in Nashville, Tennessee, USA were represented among the donors. Blood was collected by leukapheresis, and PBMCs were isolated by Ficoll-Histopaque density gradient centrifugation and then cryopreserved in liquid nitrogen vapor phase. Analytical flow cytometry was used to check the purity and quantity of each magnetically sorted T cell population. Genomic DNA was isolated from every sorted fraction and measured by UV absorbance on a Nanodrop 2000c.

The CDR3 contains 13 residues, cysteine and phenylalanine counted. Only the CDR3 portion is preserved as DNA: 39 bases, with reading frame beginning at the first base. The germline V gene (reference sequence) provides CDR1 SGHNT and CDR2 YYREEE. V sheds 3 bases and J sheds 2 bases, leaving 9 bases between their ends. TCR CDR3 regions were amplified from genomic DNA by multiplex PCR using the deep immunoSEQ assay. For each cell subset, the extracted genomic DNA was distributed evenly across all wells of several immunoSEQ 96-well plates, and each plate served as one replicate. Each replicate PCR for sorted subsets received about 180 ng genomic DNA, equal to 30,000 or so T cell genomes. Purified libraries were measured with a Qubit 3.0 fluorometer, size-checked on a Bioanalyzer 2100, and measured again with the KAPA Library Quantification kit. Each immunoSEQ 96-well plate was sequenced on its own single-read 150-cycle Illumina NextSeq 550 flow cell. The original pipeline was this. Because the immunoSEQ output included only junctional sequences and no quality scores, the filtering could not be the same as the filtering used for full-length reads. Sequences were annotated with PyIR, a Python wrapper for IgBLAST v1.9, using IMGT germline references to assign V/J genes and CDR3. Reads with weak V/J assignments (E-value above 1e-6), missing CDR3, stop codons, out-of-frame junctions, or ambiguous translated residues were removed. A V3J clonotype was defined by an identical inferred V gene, J gene, and CDR3 amino acid sequence. Percentage overlap between repertoires was computed as shared unique clonotypes divided by the size of the smaller repertoire. Three approaches were used to assess repertoire richness: RTK rarefaction, the Chao1 estimator, and Recon v2.1 estimates of unobserved clonotypes. Generation probabilities for all TCRbeta clonotypes obtained by the gDNA method from a handful of donors were computed using OLGA. TCRdb limited this immuneACCESS table to in-frame rearrangements with V and J called. A share of clones is missing; checked studies link under half to unresolved V genes, and the rest is unexplained. Clonal size and the V and J genes are those of that table, whereas D and trimming came from the DNA. Here the sample has about 550,000 clones; about 95% occur a single time. Of the sample, around 0.097% is held by the ten largest clones.

The sample originates from a study of shared clonotypes between healthy human individuals (dated by TCRdb to about 2020). In terms of the full investigation: A couple of women and a few men aged 18 to 49 years were included in the cohort. For each donor, CD4 naive and CD4 memory were each run on three plates, CD8 naive on two plates, and CD8 memory on one plate. To estimate repertoire size and how much clonotypes are shared between individuals, the study performed deep sequencing of blood TCR repertoires from five healthy adults. Libraries were prepared and TCR repertoires were sequenced by different laboratories using diverse techniques, in order to increase sequencing depth and limit assay-specific biases. Each donor's leukapheresis produced roughly between roughly 0.85 and 9 billion PBMCs.

The full study reports these points: Larger estimated clonotype richness was generally found for naive subsets than for memory subsets. Because the study included a small number of donors, the genetic and exposure-history diversity represented was limited. Sampling was limited to blood, and TCR repertoires in tissue likely differ from TCR repertoires in blood. Even with the large sequencing depth, rarefaction of the sorted-subset datasets indicated that sequencing was incomplete. Based on pairwise subsampling, the degree of clonotype sharing among donors was expected to be affected by sequencing depth. Sharing across a handful of donors was observed for around 5% of naive CD4, 3.5% of naive CD8, about 2.3% of memory CD4, and approximately 0.41% of memory CD8 clonotypes. Compared with non-shared clonotypes, the clonotypes found in all four sorted-subset donors had higher generation probabilities.

The V and J segments used are TRBV5-4 and TRBJ2-7, with no D gene named confidently. Source material: naive CD8+ T cells sorted from blood. The label giving this sample's cell subset or site can be read as: CD45RA+CCR7+. The sequence came from a woman aged 25-40 years in good health. The encoded CDR3 is CASSSDGTYEQYF. The nucleotide sequence is given as TGTGCCAGCAGCTCGGACGGAACCTACGAGCAGTACTTC.